The clone carrying this TCR beta chain was seen a few times. The antigen is undetermined. The data belong to a study of T cells in Graves' hyperthyroidism and ophthalmopathy. General study findings and limits: Clonotypes that were expanded in thyroid above 0.001 mostly appeared in blood too.

Template material for amplifying TCR beta CDR3 regions consisted of RNA transcripts. First-round RT-PCR of the TCR CDR3 relied on the HTBI primer set. TCRdb used MiXCR to reprocess the multiplex PCR reads, holding one entry per CDR3 protein. The table has some 570,000 distinct CDR3 sequences, 13% to 15% seen once; the top ten hold about 6.6%. Together with thyroid ultrasound, orbital computed tomography, serum thyroxine and TRAb, clinical symptoms were used for diagnoses. The CDR3 length is 17 residues. V dropped 2 bases and J dropped 6; count of bases not matched to a gene: 13. CDR1 and CDR2 from the germline V gene are KGHSH and LQKENI.

The sequenced sample was blood. This clonotype originated in a young woman with Graves' ophthalmopathy. The chain combines TRBV18 with TRBJ1-2, with 9 bases fitting TRBD1. The CDR3 sequence is CASSPSGTGSVVDGYTF. The CDR3, as DNA: TGTGCCAGCTCACCATCTGGGACAGGGTCCGTTGTGGATGGCTACACCTTC.